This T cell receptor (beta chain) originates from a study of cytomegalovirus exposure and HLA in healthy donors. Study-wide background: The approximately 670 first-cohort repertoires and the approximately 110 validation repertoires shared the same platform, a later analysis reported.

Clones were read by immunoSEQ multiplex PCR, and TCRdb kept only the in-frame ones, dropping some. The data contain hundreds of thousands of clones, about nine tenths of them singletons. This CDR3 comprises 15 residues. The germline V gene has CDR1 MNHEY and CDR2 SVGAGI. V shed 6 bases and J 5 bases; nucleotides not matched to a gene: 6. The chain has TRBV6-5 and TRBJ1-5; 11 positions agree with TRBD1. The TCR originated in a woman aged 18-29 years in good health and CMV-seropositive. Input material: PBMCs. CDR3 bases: TGTGCCAGCAGCCTTGGACAGGGGGCTTATCAGCCCCAGCATTTT. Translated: CASSLGQGAYQPQHF.